These 30 T cell receptor beta chains originate from one sample sequenced in a study of T-cell memory formation after mild COVID-19. In TCRdb, the 5' RACE reads were re-called with MiXCR into one record per CDR3 protein. The repertoire holds approximately 300,000 distinct CDR3 sequences, with approximately 8% as singletons. The sequenced material came from PBMCs or a T cell subset sorted from them (not recorded which). These receptors were collected from a man between 18 and 29 years old who had mild COVID-19 (a few samples of this study predate the infection). Cell type and time point are not known.

The chain is built from TRBV12-3 or TRBV12-4 and TRBJ1-2; D ambiguous. V lost 6 bases to trimming and J lost 11 bases, with 16 bases between them. The CDR3 spans 12 residues. The CDR3 loop is CASSRGPGGYTF. CDR3 in DNA: TGTGCCAGCAGCCGCGGACCTGGAGGATACACCTTC.

This clonotype has more than one count but fewer than ten. The chain recombines TRBV4-2 with TRBJ2-5; 8 bases align to TRBD2. This CDR3 contains 15 residues. V shed 1 base and J 2 bases; nucleotides not matched to a gene: 3. Germline CDR1 is LGHNA and CDR2 is YNFKEQ. CDR3: CASSQAGGWQETQYF. The DNA of the CDR3 is TGTGCCAGCAGCCAAGCGGGGGGGTGGCAAGAGACCCAGTACTTC.

Many counts were recorded for this clonotype. This chain connects TRBV6-5 to TRBJ2-5; TRBD2 aligns across 8 bases. The J segment lost 0 bases and the V segment lost 7 bases, leaving 13 bases of the junction unmatched. The CDR3 consists of 17 residues. Germline V CDR1 and CDR2: MNHEY, SVGAGI. CDR3 protein: CASTNSRLAGYQETQYF. The DNA for the CDR3 is TGTGCCAGCACCAACTCCCGATTAGCGGGGTACCAAGAGACCCAGTACTTC.

This clonotype was seen ten or more times. The chain joins TRBV7-2 to TRBJ2-1; 7 bases line up with TRBD2. The CDR3 spans 16 residues. With 2 bases clipped from V and 0 bases from J, the junction kept 4 bases outside the gene matches. In germline, CDR1 is SGHTA, CDR2 FQGNSA. The CDR3 spells CASSLLSGGSYNEQFF. CDR3 in DNA: TGTGCCAGCAGCTTATTGTCGGGGGGCTCCTACAATGAGCAGTTCTTC.

V and J are TRBV5-1 and TRBJ2-5; a weak D match, TRBD1 (5 bases). The CDR3 contains 14 residues. Germline V gives CDR1 SGHRS, CDR2 YFSETQ. V was clipped by 4 bases and J by 1 base, with 11 bases between them. As DNA, the CDR3 is TGCGCCAGCAGCCGTGGGGCAATCCAAGAGACCCAGTACTTC. This codes for CASSRGAIQETQYF.

In this sample, this clonotype turned up many times. The V gene is TRBV29-1, the J gene TRBJ2-3; D perhaps matches TRBD2 (5 bases). Looked up from germline, CDR1 is SQVTM and CDR2 is ANQGSEA. This CDR3 region has 14 residues. V lost 3 bases to trimming and J lost 4 bases, with 14 bases between them. The CDR3 sequence: CSVETGMAPDTQYF. The CDR3 nucleotides read TGCAGCGTTGAGACCGGGATGGCCCCAGATACGCAGTATTTT.

There are a few counts of this clonotype. V is TRBV5-4 and J is TRBJ2-4; 8 nucleotides agree with TRBD1. The CDR3 totals 12 residues. Germline CDR1 is SGHNT and CDR2 is YYREEE (reference sequence). The trim removed 10 bases at V and 6 bases at J, leaving 6 bases unmatched. CDR3 bases: TGTGCCGACGGACAGGGCGGAAACATTCAGTACTTC. Its protein product is CADGQGGNIQYF.

Only a few counts were recorded for this clonotype. CDR3 DNA: TGTGCCAGCAGCGCGGGAGCTGAAGCTTTCTTT. This encodes CASSAGAEAFF. This rearrangement joins TRBV9 to TRBJ1-1; D gene uncertain. Trimming pared 3 bases from V and 6 bases from J, leaving 6 bases between. CDR1 and CDR2 from the germline V gene are SGDLS and YYNGEE. This CDR3 has 11 residues.

In DNA, the CDR3 is TGTGCCAGCAGTCCCTGGAGCAGTAATGAAAAACTGTTTTTT. Protein sequence: CASSPWSSNEKLFF. This chain uses TRBV6-2 or TRBV6-3 with TRBJ1-4; unclear D gene. V lost 5 bases, J lost 4 bases, and 11 bases lay in between. This CDR3 is built from 14 residues. Germline lookup yields CDR1 MNHEY and CDR2 SVGEGT.

The table lists this clonotype with a few counts. The genes are TRBV30 and TRBJ1-1; D is uncertain. With 4 bases removed from V and 2 bases from J, the gap between germline ends came to 8 bases. The CDR3 spans 12 residues. CDR1 is GTSNPN, CDR2 SVGIG, per germline (reference sequence). The CDR3 sequence: CAWNLPNTEAFF. CDR3 in DNA: TGTGCCTGGAATCTCCCCAACACTGAAGCTTTCTTT. Complete variable domain (other parts from reference TRBV30 and TRBJ1-1): SQTIHQWPATLVQPVGSPLSLECTVEGTSNPNLYWYRQAAGRGLQLLFYSVGIGQISSEVPQNLSASRPQDRQFILSSKKLLLSDSGFYLCAWNLPNTEAFFGQGTRLTVV.

In regard to this clonotype: A junction end diverges from the germline sequence, so it may reflect a read error. This chain joins TRBV6-2 or TRBV6-3 and TRBJ1-1; maybe TRBD1 (5 bases). This CDR3 is built from 11 residues. The germline V gene has CDR1 MNHEY and CDR2 SVGEGT. The CDR3 here is CASSQGYEALF. The CDR3 nucleotides read TGTGCCAGCAGTCAGGGCTATGAAGCTTTATTT.

This clonotype has just a few counts. The chain employs TRBV12-3 or TRBV12-4 and TRBJ1-2; D is unclear. The CDR3 is 14 residues long. V was trimmed by 2 bases and J by 3 bases, leaving 10 bases between them. The CDR3 bases are TGTGCCAGCAGTTTATTTGCAGACCACTATGGCTACACCTTC. Translated: CASSLFADHYGYTF.

Turning to this clonotype: Being one base from a much bigger clone, this may be a read error. The rearrangement joins TRBV4-1 to TRBJ1-5, with D maybe TRBD1 (6 bases). V dropped 0 bases and J dropped 1 base, with 7 bases sitting between them. CDR3 length: 15 amino acids. CDR1 MGHRA and CDR2 YSYEKL come from the germline V gene. Written as DNA, the CDR3 is TGCGCCAGCAGCCAAGAGAGGGGGAGCAATCAGCCCCAGCATTTT. The encoded protein is CASSQERGSNQPQHF.

J is TRBJ2-1 and V is TRBV19; weak D call: TRBD2 (6 bases). This CDR3 is 13 amino acids long. Germline lookup yields CDR1 LNHDA and CDR2 SQIVND (reference sequence). Trimming left V 7 bases short and J 6 bases short, with 13 bases between. CDR3 region: CASTGTQTNEQFF. The CDR3 region has the DNA TGTGCCAGTACCGGGACTCAGACCAATGAGCAGTTCTTC.

J is TRBJ2-7 and V is TRBV6-1; either TRBD1 or TRBD2 may fit D (5 bases each). The CDR3 is 13 amino acids. Trimming removed 7 bases at V and 4 bases at J, with 14 bases between. CDR1 and CDR2 from the germline V gene are MNHNS and SASEGT. CDR3 in amino acids: CASTWDGKYEQYV. For the CDR3, the DNA is TGTGCCAGCACCTGGGACGGGAAGTACGAGCAGTACGTC.

This clonotype was counted between two and nine times. CDR3: CASSQAWTGGEKLFF. CDR3 DNA sequence: TGCGCCAGCAGCCAAGCTTGGACAGGGGGTGAAAAACTGTTTTTT. The V gene is TRBV4-3, the J gene TRBJ1-4; 10 bases are a match to TRBD1. The CDR3 sequence is 15 residues long. The V and J ends lost 1 base and 7 bases, in that order; junction bases with no gene match: 3. Looked up from germline, CDR1 is LGHNA and CDR2 is YSLEER.

The V call is TRBV18, the J call TRBJ1-5; the D is unclear. V shed 4 bases and J shed 9 bases, with 10 bases lying between them. CDR3 size: 12 residues. CDR1 and CDR2 (germline): KGHSH, LQKENI. The CDR3 here is CASSRQRGPQHF. CDR3 bases: TGTGCCAGCTCACGCCAGCGGGGGCCCCAGCATTTT. Supplemented by reference TRBV18 and TRBJ1-5, the full variable domain reads NAGVMQNPRHLVRRRGQEARLRCSPMKGHSHVYWYRQLPEEGLKFMVYLQKENIIDESGMPKERFSAEFPKEGPSILRIQQVVRGDSAAYFCASSRQRGPQHFGDGTRLSIL.

The table lists this clonotype with many counts. The chain recombines TRBV6-5 with TRBJ2-7; D unclear. The V gene's germline CDR1 is MNHEY and CDR2 SVGAGI. This CDR3 has 17 residues. V was pared by 2 bases and J by 0 bases, with 17 bases between. CDR3 amino acids: CASSYGSPTDGSYEQYF. In DNA form, the CDR3 reads TGTGCCAGCAGTTACGGATCACCAACGGACGGCTCCTACGAGCAGTACTTC.

The table lists this clonotype with many counts. The chain joins TRBV7-2 to TRBJ2-2; 7 bases match TRBD2. The CDR3 is 16 amino acids. J was trimmed by 6 bases and V by 4 bases; bases with no gene match: 11. Looked up from germline, CDR1 is SGHTA and CDR2 is FQGNSA. Here the CDR3 reads CASSSGTGGPPGELFF. CDR3 nucleotides: TGTGCCAGCAGCTCCGGTACGGGGGGTCCCCCCGGGGAGCTGTTTTTT.

This clonotype was counted ten times or more. This chain joins TRBV12-3 or TRBV12-4 and TRBJ2-1, with a possible D match to TRBD2 (5 bases). The CDR3 consists of 15 residues. Trimming cost V 7 bases and J 4 bases, with 17 bases left between them. The chain's CDR3 is CASIPESGTYNEQFF. CDR3 nucleotides: TGTGCCAGCATTCCAGAGTCGGGAACTTACAATGAGCAGTTCTTC.

This clonotype was counted ten times or more. The gene calls are TRBV12-3 or TRBV12-4 and TRBJ2-3; 8 positions match TRBD2. There are 17 residues in the CDR3. V was pared by 5 bases and J by 5 bases, with 15 bases of the junction left unmatched. This chain's CDR3 is CASSAAGGGGYKDTQYF. CDR3 sequence (DNA): TGTGCCAGCAGTGCCGCTGGTGGCGGGGGGTACAAAGATACGCAGTATTTT.

This chain links TRBV5-1 with TRBJ2-3; TRBD1 aligns across 10 bases. The germline gives CDR1 SGHRS, CDR2 YFSETQ. Unmatched junction bases numbered 3, after V lost 0 bases and J lost 2 bases. The CDR3 length is 16 residues. The CDR3 is CASSLGDRGDTDTQYF. CDR3 bases: TGCGCCAGCAGCTTGGGGGACAGGGGAGACACAGATACGCAGTATTTT.

This clonotype was recorded many times. The V gene is TRBV7-2, the J gene TRBJ2-1; D gene unclear. Trimming shortened V by 5 bases and J by 2 bases, and 19 bases separated the two germline ends. CDR3 size: 17 residues. CDR1 is SGHTA and CDR2 is FQGNSA in the germline V gene. The CDR3 loop reads CASSAPPRPRPYNEQFF. In DNA, the CDR3 is TGTGCCAGCAGCGCCCCTCCGCGGCCGCGTCCCTACAATGAGCAGTTCTTC.

The genes are TRBV9 and TRBJ1-1; D not certain. The ends were cut back, 0 bases at V and 2 bases at J, with 5 bases in the middle. This CDR3 is built from 13 residues. Germline V gene data show CDR1 as SGDLS and CDR2 as YYNGEE. The CDR3 spells CASSVASNTEAFF. CDR3 nucleotides: TGTGCCAGCAGCGTAGCGTCCAACACTGAAGCTTTCTTT.

The J gene is TRBJ2-1, the V gene TRBV6-6; 7 nucleotides line up with TRBD1. Germline V gene lookup returns CDR1 MNHNY and CDR2 SVGAGI (reference sequence). V trimming: 0 bases; J trimming: 2 bases; junction bases outside the gene matches: 1. CDR3 length equals 15 residues. The CDR3 here is CASSYSGTAYNEQFF. The CDR3 DNA follows: TGTGCCAGCAGTTACTCTGGGACAGCCTACAATGAGCAGTTCTTC.

The chain has TRBV7-3 and TRBJ2-3; 10 bases fit TRBD2. CDR3 length equals 16 residues. Per the germline V gene, CDR1 is SGHTA and CDR2 is FQGTGA. V shed 5 bases and J 4 bases; nucleotides not matched to a gene: 9. As DNA, the CDR3 is TGTGCCAGCAGCCCGATTAGCGGGGGGATGGCAGATACGCAGTATTTT. Protein: CASSPISGGMADTQYF.

This chain connects TRBV12-3 or TRBV12-4 to TRBJ1-3, with D unresolved. The CDR3 has 12 residues. The V end lost 6 bases, the J end lost 9 bases, and 12 bases lay between the germline ends. The CDR3 DNA sequence: TGTGCCAGCAGCTATGGATTTGGCACCATATATTTT. Residues: CASSYGFGTIYF.

This rearrangement joins TRBV7-2 to TRBJ2-7; perhaps TRBD2 as D (5 bases). Germline values: CDR1 SGHTA, CDR2 FQGNSA. The CDR3 has 15 residues. Deletions cut 9 bases from V and 0 bases from J, with 18 bases between. The CDR3 loop reads CARSPEPSGSYEQYF. The CDR3 DNA is TGTGCCAGAAGCCCTGAGCCCAGCGGCTCCTACGAGCAGTACTTC.

This clonotype was found many times. This chain uses TRBV6-5 with TRBJ1-2; 7 nucleotides agree with TRBD1. Germline lookup yields CDR1 MNHEY and CDR2 SVGAGI. Unmatched junction bases numbered 12, after V lost 6 bases and J lost 8 bases. The CDR3 runs 14 residues. CDR3 bases: TGTGCCAGCAGCCAAGATGACAGGGTAGGCGGCTACACCTTC. Translated: CASSQDDRVGGYTF.

This clonotype appeared a few times. The CDR3 DNA sequence: TGTGCCAGCAGCGCCAGGGGGGCGCAGAACGAGCAGTACTTC. It codes for CASSARGAQNEQYF. This chain connects TRBV2 to TRBJ2-7, with D perhaps matching TRBD1 (7 bases). The CDR3 loop spans 14 amino acids. Germline loops: CDR1 SNHLY, CDR2 FYNNEI. Deletions cut 6 bases from V and 5 bases from J, with 17 bases between.